This T cell receptor (beta chain) is from a study of CD8 T cells in Susac syndrome. In germline, CDR1 is MGHDK, CDR2 SYGVNS. This CDR3 spans 16 amino acids. Trimming cost V 3 bases and J 3 bases, with 18 bases left between them. Random hexamers were used to reverse transcribe an amount of about 0.45 to 1 ug RNA. Each CDR3 protein is one row after TCRdb ran MiXCR on the immunoSEQ multiplex PCR reads. The sample shows about 130,000 distinct CDR3 sequences, just under 95% of them seen only once. The sample taken for sequencing was CD8+ T cells from PBMCs. The origin of this receptor is a human donor with Susac syndrome. V gene TRBV25-1 combines with J gene TRBJ2-7, with D unresolved. CDR3 bases: TGTGCCAGCAGTGACGTCCTTAGGCCTGACCTCTACGAGCAGTACTTC. Its protein is CASSDVLRPDLYEQYF.